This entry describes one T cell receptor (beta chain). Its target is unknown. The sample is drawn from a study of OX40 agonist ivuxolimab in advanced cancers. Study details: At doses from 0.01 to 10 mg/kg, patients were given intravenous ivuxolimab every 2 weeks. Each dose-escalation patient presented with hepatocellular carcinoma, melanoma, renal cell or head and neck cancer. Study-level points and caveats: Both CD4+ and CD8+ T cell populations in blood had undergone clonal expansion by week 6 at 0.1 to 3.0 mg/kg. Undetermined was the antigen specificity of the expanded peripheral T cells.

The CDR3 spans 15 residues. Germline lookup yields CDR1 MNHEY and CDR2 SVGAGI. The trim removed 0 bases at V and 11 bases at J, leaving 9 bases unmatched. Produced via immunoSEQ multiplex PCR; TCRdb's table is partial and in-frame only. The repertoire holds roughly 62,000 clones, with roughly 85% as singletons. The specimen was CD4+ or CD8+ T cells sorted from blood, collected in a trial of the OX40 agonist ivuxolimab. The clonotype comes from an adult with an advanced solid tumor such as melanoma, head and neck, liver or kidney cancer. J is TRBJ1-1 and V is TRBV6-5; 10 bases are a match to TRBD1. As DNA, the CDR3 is TGTGCCAGCAGTTACTCGGGTCTGGACAGGGGGTATGCTTTCTTT. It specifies CASSYSGLDRGYAFF.